The clone carrying this T cell receptor beta chain was recorded at least ten times. Its matching antigen is unknown. The authors produced cDNA by 5'RACE using 10-nucleotide random UMIs. Every sequencing run drew on 15-18 subjects and yielded over 190 million TCR-beta sequences. A single record per CDR3 protein comes from TCRdb applying MiXCR to the 5' RACE reads. The sample yields roughly 70,000 distinct CDR3 sequences, around 3.9% seen once. The germline CDR1 and CDR2 sequences are SEHNR and FQNEAQ (reference sequence). CDR3 size: 14 residues. V lost 5 bases and J lost 6; bases outside the gene matches: 4. Libraries used 2 million unsorted PBMCs kept frozen in RNAlater. This sample is drawn from a study of neurological immune-mediated disorders. The study, taken as a whole, reports: When grouped phylogenetically, the repertoires of 18 of the 34 multiple sclerosis patients fell together in one related-CDR3 cluster, which is a possible signature.

The sequence came from a man between 25 and 39 years old with multiple sclerosis. The genes are TRBV7-9 and TRBJ2-1, with 10 bases identical to TRBD2. The sample comprised PBMCs. Here the CDR3 reads CASSMLAGVNEQFF. The CDR3 coding sequence is TGTGCCAGCAGCATGCTAGCGGGGGTCAATGAGCAGTTCTTC. Supplemented by reference TRBV7-9 and TRBJ2-1, the full variable domain reads DTGVSQNPRHKITKRGQNVTFRCDPISEHNRLYWYRQTLGQGPEFLTYFQNEAQLEKSRLLSDRFSAERPKGSFSTLEIQRTEQGDSAMYLCASSMLAGVNEQFFGPGTRLTVL.